This T cell receptor (beta chain) was identified in a study of blood T cell repertoires in COVID-19 (dated by TCRdb to 2018 to 2020). For the wider study: Samples from collaborators originated in the United States, Italy and Spain and spanned both the acute and convalescent phases of COVID-19. The prospective study material was composed of cDNA or gDNA derived from T cells, B-cell-depleted T cells, or PBMCs. Deeply sampled blood TCRbeta repertoires from subjects exposed to, actively infected with, or recovered from COVID-19 were included in the dataset. The repertoires were released in a freely available public database intended as a resource for research on the immune response to SARS-CoV-2. The samples were drawn from the first 160 participants of the ongoing ImmuneRACE study and from 1,254 subjects provided by 6 global collaborators. Sample metadata almost always included a de-identified subject ID, COVID-19 status, age in years and sex. Where HLA class I and class II types were available, the types were taken from metadata supplied by the sample provider, not from assay-based typing. Findings and caveats that apply to the study as a whole: The amount of clinical and demographic metadata varied by source and participant and was provided uncurated.

TCRbeta CDR3 regions were amplified from genomic DNA by means of the immunoSEQ Assay, a bias-controlled multiplex PCR. The source study handled its data this way. Within the assay, amplification of reference gene primers was used to estimate how many nucleated cells each sample contained. Sequence reads were collapsed and filtered to measure the absolute abundance of every unique TCRbeta CDR3 rearrangement. For each sample, productive Simpson clonality was calculated as the square root of Simpson's diversity index over productive rearrangements. Held by TCRdb, this immuneACCESS table contains in-frame sequences only and omits some clones. Under half of the omission traces to an unresolved V gene where checked; the cause of the rest is unknown. That table supplies the V and J calls and clone size; D and trimming were determined from the DNA. Present in this sample are 150,000 to 180,000 clones, approximately 80% of which were seen just once. The ten biggest clones cover roughly an eighth of the sample.

In Seattle, one collaborating source enrolled patients while the infection was active and tracked those patients longitudinally over the course of disease. Whole blood was collected in K2EDTA tubes by collaborating institutions according to the institutions' own protocols. For TCRbeta analysis, collaborators shipped samples in one of three forms: frozen whole blood, isolated PBMCs, or DNA extracted from either of those sample types. Cut back by 6 bases and 0 bases, the V and J ends lie 12 bases apart. The CDR3 has 16 amino acids, counting the end cysteine and phenylalanine. The read is trimmed to its CDR3 DNA, 48 bases read in frame from base 1. The germline V gene (reference sequence) sets CDR1 to LNHDA and CDR2 to SQIVND. As concerns this clone: What this receptor recognizes is not known. No base quality information exists; no much larger clone differs at one position.

Recombination connected TRBV19 to TRBJ2-6; the D segment cannot be called with confidence. The TCR comes from a woman aged 60-70 years with COVID-19, enrolled during active disease. The sequenced material came from peripheral blood. The CDR3 region: CASSQTGISGANVLTF. The bases read TGTGCCAGTAGCCAGACTGGAATCTCTGGGGCCAACGTCCTGACTTTC.